The present TCR beta chain was sequenced within a study of blood T cell repertoires in COVID-19. Across the study: Acute and convalescent COVID-19 specimens originated in the United States, Italy and Spain. T cells, B-cell-depleted T cells, or PBMCs provided the cDNA or gDNA that served as material.

Source study methods: From reference gene primer amplification, estimates of nucleated cell counts were derived. Measured with immunoSEQ multiplex PCR; TCRdb has only the in-frame clones, and not every one. V and J calls and clone size are given by that table; D and trimming were obtained from the DNA. Of about 300,000 clones detected, 85% to 90% appear once; the ten largest clones hold roughly 6.3%. The V end lost 5 bases, the J end lost 5 bases, and 16 bases lay between the germline ends. Germline V gene lookup returns CDR1 MNHEY and CDR2 SVGEGT. CDR3 length equals 15 residues. The rearrangement joins TRBV6-2 or TRBV6-3 to TRBJ1-3, with a tentative D call TRBD1 (6 bases). What was sequenced was peripheral blood. The sequence came from a woman aged 45-59 years with COVID-19, enrolled during active disease. The CDR3 DNA reads as TGTGCCAGCAGTAGGGACACGTCGGGTCGAAACACCATATATTTT. This translates into CASSRDTSGRNTIYF.